The 9 T cell receptor beta chains listed next were all sequenced from one sample in a study of blood T cell repertoires in COVID-19. TCRdb's copy holds only in-frame clones and misses some; the assay was immunoSEQ multiplex PCR. This sample has approximately 240,000 clones, with over 75% found just once. The material sequenced was PBMCs or T cells enriched from blood (not recorded which). The receptors were gathered from a woman aged 18-29 years in a cohort exposed to, infected with or recovered from COVID-19 (not recorded which).

The genes are TRBV3-1 (or the pseudogene TRBV3-2) and TRBJ2-1; TRBD1 aligns across 10 bases. Germline CDR1 and CDR2: LGHDT and YNNKEL (reference sequence). The CDR3 consists of 15 residues. V dropped 5 bases and J dropped 4; count of bases not matched to a gene: 5. The CDR3 reads CASSNRDRGYNEQFF. The CDR3 DNA follows: TGTGCCAGCAGCAACCGGGACAGGGGATACAATGAGCAGTTCTTC.

The J gene is TRBJ1-2, the V gene TRBV2; 7 nucleotides agree with TRBD1. Per germline, CDR1 SNHLY and CDR2 FYNNEI. The J segment lost 3 bases and the V segment lost 6 bases, leaving 4 bases of the junction unmatched. The CDR3 has 13 residues. This CDR3 is CASRGGGDYGYTF. DNA for the CDR3: TGTGCCAGCAGAGGAGGGGGCGACTATGGCTACACCTTC.

The V and J genes are TRBV9 and TRBJ2-3; 9 positions agree with TRBD2. V was pared by 0 bases and J by 2 bases, with 10 bases of the junction left unmatched. The CDR3 is made up of 18 amino acids. The germline gives CDR1 SGDLS, CDR2 YYNGEE. CDR3 amino acids: CASSVARAGGENTDTQYF. The CDR3 DNA follows: TGTGCCAGCAGCGTAGCTCGGGCGGGAGGGGAAAACACAGATACGCAGTATTTT.

This rearrangement joins TRBV9 to TRBJ1-1, with 7 bases matching TRBD1. Losses at the gene ends were 3 bases for V and 2 bases for J; bases not matched to a gene: 10. The CDR3 spans 16 residues. Germline assignment: CDR1 SGDLS and CDR2 YYNGEE. The DNA for the CDR3 is TGTGCCAGCAGCGACTCCTCCGGGACAGCTAACACTGAAGCTTTCTTT. It translates to CASSDSSGTANTEAFF.

The J gene is TRBJ1-6, the V gene TRBV6-4; tentatively, D is TRBD1 (5 bases). V was pared by 0 bases and J by 6 bases, with 9 bases between. The CDR3 runs 15 residues. Germline V gene lookup returns CDR1 MRHNA and CDR2 SNTAGT. The CDR3 coding sequence is TGTGCCAGCAGTGACTCGAGCAGGGCTAATTCACCCCTCCACTTT. It yields the protein CASSDSSRANSPLHF.

The chain recombines TRBV3-1 (or the pseudogene TRBV3-2) with TRBJ1-1, with D perhaps TRBD1 (5 bases). The CDR3 is 12 amino acids. CDR1 is LGHDT, CDR2 YNNKEL, per germline (reference sequence). V lost 1 base and J 10 bases, leaving 10 bases between the germline ends. The chain's CDR3 is CASSQGGGAAFF. CDR3 nucleotides: TGTGCCAGCAGCCAAGGAGGCGGGGCAGCTTTCTTT.

The V and J genes are TRBV6-2 or TRBV6-3 and TRBJ1-1; D remains unclear. V gave up 2 bases and J gave up 5 bases, with 6 bases separating them. CDR1 MNHEY and CDR2 SVGEGT come from the germline V gene. CDR3 length: 12 residues. CDR3 loop: CASSYRETEAFF. The CDR3 nucleotides read TGTGCCAGCAGTTACAGGGAGACTGAAGCTTTCTTT.

The chain uses TRBV28 and TRBJ1-6; TRBD1 matches at 7 bases. CDR3 length: 14 residues. J was trimmed by 6 bases and V by 3 bases; bases with no gene match: 2. Germline assignment: CDR1 MDHEN and CDR2 SYDVKM. The CDR3 sequence is CASSLGQPNSPLHF. CDR3 sequence (DNA): TGTGCCAGCAGTTTGGGACAGCCTAATTCACCCCTCCACTTT.

This sequence joins TRBV27 and TRBJ2-1; D not certain. Germline values: CDR1 MNHEY, CDR2 SMNVEV (reference sequence). The CDR3 totals 12 residues. V lost 3 bases, J lost 7 bases, and 7 bases lay in between. The CDR3 region is CASSFQANEQFF. The CDR3 bases are TGTGCCAGCAGTTTTCAAGCGAATGAGCAGTTCTTC.